The 22 T cell receptor beta chains below come from one sample, sequenced in a study of Ad26.COV2.S vaccination and SARS-CoV-2 variants. Profiled with immunoSEQ multiplex PCR; TCRdb holds only in-frame clones, not every one. The table records a few hundred thousand clones, about 89% of them present only once. The treatment denotes: some 20 received Ad26.COV2.S at low or high dose, single or two shots; 5 received placebo; per-sample allocation not given. Following the first vaccine or placebo injection, samples were taken on day 63. Here the sequenced sample was peripheral blood, taken in a trial of Ad26.COV2.S vaccine versus placebo. Receptors originate from a person aged 18-65 years who received the Ad26.COV2.S COVID-19 vaccine or a placebo.

This clone turned up a few times. The chain has TRBV7-9 and TRBJ1-5; D is possibly TRBD1 (5 bases). Germline V lookup: CDR1 SEHNR, CDR2 FQNEAQ (reference sequence). Trimming stripped 5 bases from V and 7 bases from J, with 15 bases between. This CDR3 is 14 amino acids long. DNA of the CDR3: TGTGCCAGCAGCCATGACAGTGGGGCCCAGCCCCAGCATTTT. It specifies CASSHDSGAQPQHF.

The chain recombines TRBV12-3 or TRBV12-4 with TRBJ1-1; tentative D call: TRBD1 (5 bases). The CDR3 consists of 13 residues. V was shortened by 2 bases and J by 4 bases, with 8 bases between the two germline ends. The CDR3: CASSLRQGTEAFF. The CDR3 coding sequence is TGTGCCAGCAGTTTAAGGCAGGGCACTGAAGCTTTCTTT.

The rearrangement links TRBV7-9 to TRBJ2-7; D is perhaps TRBD1 (6 bases). Germline CDR1 is SEHNR and CDR2 is FQNEAQ (reference sequence). Trimming left V 5 bases short and J 2 bases short, with 19 bases between. This CDR3 contains 16 residues. Here the CDR3 DNA reads TGTGCCAGCAGCCCCCGACAGGCCGCCAGCGCCTACGAGCAGTACTTC. Amino acids: CASSPRQAASAYEQYF.

This clone was recorded only once. The chain is built from TRBV7-9 and TRBJ1-5; possible D gene TRBD1, 5 bases. CDR1 and CDR2 from the germline V gene are SEHNR and FQNEAQ (reference sequence). CDR3 size: 13 residues. V was pared by 4 bases and J by 7 bases, with 11 bases between. CDR3 in DNA: TGTGCCAGCAGCTCAGACAGTCCCCAGCCCCAGCATTTT. Protein product: CASSSDSPQPQHF.

The genes are TRBV4-3 and TRBJ1-3; D ambiguous. The germline V gene has CDR1 LGHNA and CDR2 YSLEER. V lost 1 base to trimming and J lost 0 bases, with 19 bases between them. CDR3 size: 19 residues. The CDR3 loop is CASSQVGINSRYSGNTIYF. CDR3 coding DNA: TGCGCCAGCAGCCAAGTGGGGATCAATTCCCGCTACTCTGGAAACACCATATATTTT.

This chain links TRBV2 with TRBJ1-5, with 7 bases aligning to TRBD1. The CDR3 loop spans 14 amino acids. V gave up 8 bases and J gave up 1 base; unmatched junction bases: 5. The V gene's germline CDR1 is SNHLY and CDR2 FYNNEI. CDR3 protein: CASEDRRSNQPQHF. The CDR3 DNA sequence: TGTGCCAGCGAGGACAGGAGGAGCAATCAGCCCCAGCATTTT.

The V and J genes are TRBV18 and TRBJ1-5; D call uncertain. The CDR3 loop spans 12 amino acids. V dropped 3 bases and J dropped 3 bases, with 3 bases sitting between them. Germline loops: CDR1 KGHSH, CDR2 LQKENI. Here the CDR3 reads CASSPVNQPQHF. As DNA, the CDR3 is TGTGCCAGCTCACCGGTCAATCAGCCCCAGCATTTT. The complete variable domain, with remaining parts taken from reference TRBV18 and TRBJ1-5, reads NAGVMQNPRHLVRRRGQEARLRCSPMKGHSHVYWYRQLPEEGLKFMVYLQKENIIDESGMPKERFSAEFPKEGPSILRIQQVVRGDSAAYFCASSPVNQPQHFGDGTRLSIL.

Only one count was recorded for this clone. The V and J genes are TRBV18 and TRBJ2-7, with D perhaps given as TRBD1 or TRBD2 (5 bases each). Germline CDR1 is KGHSH and CDR2 is LQKENI. The CDR3 sequence is 14 residues long. The V gene lost 4 bases and the J gene lost 2 bases, with 12 bases spanning the gap. The CDR3 loop reads CASSHSEGTYEQYF. The CDR3 coding sequence is TGTGCCAGCTCACACAGTGAGGGGACCTACGAGCAGTACTTC.

V usage is TRBV7-2 and J usage is TRBJ1-4, with a possible D match to TRBD1 (6 bases). The CDR3 loop spans 16 amino acids. V was cut by 3 bases and J by 7 bases, with 18 bases left in between. Germline assignment: CDR1 SGHTA and CDR2 FQGNSA. CDR3 residues: CASSFGRGRRSEKLFF. The CDR3 coding sequence is TGTGCCAGCAGCTTCGGGCGGGGGCGTCGGAGTGAAAAACTGTTTTTT.

The chain combines TRBV7-8 with TRBJ2-7, with 10 nucleotides matching TRBD2. V lost 4 bases to trimming and J lost 5 bases; unmatched junction nucleotides: 11. The CDR3 length is 16 residues. CDR1 SGHVS and CDR2 FQNEAQ come from the germline V gene. The CDR3 region is CASSSPLAGMVDEQYF. The CDR3 nucleotides read TGTGCCAGCAGCTCCCCACTAGCGGGAATGGTGGACGAGCAGTACTTC.

This clone has at least ten counts. This chain uses TRBV5-1 with TRBJ1-1; a weak D match, TRBD1 (5 bases). V lost 3 bases and J lost 6, with 15 bases in between. Germline-derived CDR1 and CDR2 are SGHRS and YFSETQ. This CDR3 has 14 amino acids. CDR3 nucleotide sequence: TGCGCCAGCAGCTATAGTTCAGGGACTTCTGAAGCTTTCTTT. Translated, it gives CASSYSSGTSEAFF.

The J gene is TRBJ2-1, the V gene TRBV30; D might be TRBD2 (5 bases). Germline values: CDR1 GTSNPN, CDR2 SVGIG (reference sequence). The CDR3 has 14 residues. V was pared by 2 bases and J by 12 bases, with 20 bases between. The CDR3 sequence: CAWSLQSGLFGQFF. CDR3 DNA: TGTGCCTGGAGTCTCCAAAGCGGCCTTTTTGGGCAGTTCTTC.

This clone was counted between two and nine times. The CDR3 spells CASSLSPGAGGTLGTQHF. The CDR3 DNA is TGTGCCAGCAGCCTAAGCCCGGGGGCGGGGGGTACGTTAGGTACCCAGCATTTT. The J gene is TRBJ1-5, the V gene TRBV28; a possible D gene is TRBD1 (6 bases). The CDR3 covers 18 residues. V was pared by 6 bases and J by 11 bases, with 32 bases between. Germline lookup yields CDR1 MDHEN and CDR2 SYDVKM.

The table lists this clone with a few counts. The chain recombines TRBV6-6 with TRBJ1-6; no clear D gene. CDR3 size: 13 residues. Looked up from germline, CDR1 is MNHNY and CDR2 is SVGAGI (reference sequence). V lost 10 bases to trimming and J lost 8 bases, with 15 bases between them. Written as DNA, the CDR3 is TGTGCCACAGCGTCTCGGGGTGATTCACCCCTCCACTTT. Residues: CATASRGDSPLHF.

The chain combines TRBV7-2 with TRBJ2-5; D tentatively fits TRBD1 or TRBD2 (6 bases each). V lost 3 bases and J 6 bases, leaving 11 bases between the germline ends. The CDR3 contains 13 residues. Germline V gives CDR1 SGHTA, CDR2 FQGNSA. The CDR3 DNA is TGTGCCAGCAGCTTGCTAGGGGGGAAGACCCAGTACTTC. As protein: CASSLLGGKTQYF.

This clone has a single count. The rearrangement links TRBV7-9 to TRBJ1-3; the D is unclear. CDR1 and CDR2 from the germline V gene are SEHNR and FQNEAQ (reference sequence). V gave up 11 bases and J gave up 0 bases, with 11 bases separating them. The CDR3 is 13 amino acids. CDR3 in amino acids: CAGSGSSGNTIYF. In DNA form, the CDR3 reads TGTGCCGGTTCGGGGAGCTCTGGAAACACCATATATTTT.

This chain joins TRBV6-6 and TRBJ2-7, with 10 positions matching TRBD1. Germline V gene data show CDR1 as MNHNY and CDR2 as SVGAGI (reference sequence). V trimming: 2 bases; J trimming: 2 bases; junction bases outside the gene matches: 0. This CDR3 region has 14 residues. CDR3 sequence reads: CASSYGQGAYEQYF. The CDR3 DNA sequence: TGTGCCAGCAGTTACGGACAGGGGGCCTACGAGCAGTACTTC.

This clone was recorded only once. The chain uses TRBV19 and TRBJ2-7, with 12 bases aligning to TRBD2. This CDR3 comprises 16 residues. Per germline, CDR1 LNHDA and CDR2 SQIVND (reference sequence). V shed 5 bases, J shed 4 bases, and the junction held 9 bases outside the gene matches. CDR3 DNA sequence: TGTGCCAGTAGTCCCCGACTAGCGGGGGTTTCGTACGAGCAGTACTTC. Protein sequence: CASSPRLAGVSYEQYF. The whole variable domain, filled in from reference TRBV19 and TRBJ2-7, reads DGGITQSPKYLFRKEGQNVTLSCEQNLNHDAMYWYRQDPGQGLRLIYYSQIVNDFQKGDIAEGYSVSREKKESFPLTVTSAQKNPTAFYLCASSPRLAGVSYEQYFGPGTRLTVT.

This chain joins TRBV7-8 and TRBJ2-3; 10 nucleotides match TRBD1. CDR1 SGHVS and CDR2 FQNEAQ come from the germline V gene. CDR3 size: 15 residues. V shed 5 bases and J 4 bases; nucleotides not matched to a gene: 6. As DNA, the CDR3 is TGTGCCAGCAGCCTGGACAGGGGGAGCTCAGATACGCAGTATTTT. Translating it yields CASSLDRGSSDTQYF.

The chain recombines TRBV3-1 (or the pseudogene TRBV3-2) with TRBJ2-1, with 8 bases matching TRBD2. CDR3 size: 15 residues. Germline values: CDR1 LGHDT, CDR2 YNNKEL (reference sequence). V was clipped by 4 bases and J by 8 bases; unmatched bases: 10. Written as DNA, the CDR3 is TGTGCCAGCAGCCGGCCGGGACTAGAGTACCATGAGCAGTTCTTC. The encoded protein is CASSRPGLEYHEQFF.

The J gene is TRBJ1-6, the V gene TRBV18, with TRBD1 matching 9 bases. CDR3 size: 15 residues. The V gene's germline CDR1 is KGHSH and CDR2 LQKENI. J was trimmed by 9 bases and V by 4 bases; bases with no gene match: 7. The CDR3 region has the DNA TGTGCCAGCTCACGACAGGGGGTTATGTCTTCACCCCTCCACTTT. Protein product: CASSRQGVMSSPLHF.

The rearrangement uses TRBV6-6 and TRBJ2-7; 10 bases match TRBD1. V gave up 6 bases and J gave up 3 bases; unmatched junction bases: 5. The CDR3 sequence is 14 residues long. CDR1 and CDR2 from the germline V gene are MNHNY and SVGAGI (reference sequence). The CDR3 DNA follows: TGTGCCAGCAGCACGGGACAGGGGAACTACGAGCAGTACTTC. It yields the protein CASSTGQGNYEQYF.